These T cell receptor beta chains were read from a single sample in a study of T cells in localized non-small cell lung cancer. Measured with immunoSEQ multiplex PCR; TCRdb has only the in-frame clones, and not every one. This sample has 55,000 to 65,000 clones; roughly 90% occur once, and the top ten carry less than 25%. This sample comprised peripheral blood, obtained before any cancer treatment. Receptors originate from a man aged 35 to 70 with stage I squamous cell lung carcinoma. CDR3s include the opening cysteine and the closing phenylalanine or tryptophan. Fields, in order: CDR3 protein, CDR3 DNA, V gene, clone size, J gene, D gene. D genes are given only for firm matches. Clone size is shown for a subset of rows, as once, few, many or a class of expanded clone.

CASSTSTPSGREKLFF | TGTGCCAGCAGCACCTCCACCCCAAGCGGTCGTGAAAAACTGTTTTTT | TRBV21-1 | NA | TRBJ1-4 | NA
CASSARTSGINDEQFF | TGTGCCAGCAGTGCCCGGACTAGCGGGATAAATGATGAGCAGTTCTTC | TRBV2 | NA | TRBJ2-1 | TRBD2
CASTLGGATEAFF | TGTGCCAGCACCTTGGGTGGGGCGACTGAAGCTTTCTTT | TRBV6-6 | NA | TRBJ1-1 | NA
CASSLGGALANEKLFF | TGCGCCAGCAGCTTGGGGGGGGCGCTGGCTAATGAAAAACTGTTTTTT | TRBV5-1 | NA | TRBJ1-4 | NA
CASSLGDRYNEQFF | TGCGCCAGCAGCTTGGGGGACAGATACAATGAGCAGTTCTTC | TRBV5-1 | NA | TRBJ2-1 | TRBD1
CASSNRQGVSAGEAFF | TGTGCCAGTAGCAACAGACAGGGGGTAAGTGCTGGTGAAGCTTTCTTT | TRBV19 | NA | TRBJ1-1 | TRBD1
CSANSIAEAFF | TGCAGTGCCAATTCGATCGCTGAAGCTTTCTTT | TRBV20-1 | NA | TRBJ1-1 | NA
CASSYLAGLGDNEQFF | TGTGCCAGCAGTTACTTGGCCGGACTAGGGGACAATGAGCAGTTCTTC | TRBV6-5 | NA | TRBJ2-1 | TRBD2
CASSLGDEQYF | TGTGCCAGCAGCTTAGGTGACGAGCAGTACTTC | TRBV7-9 | NA | TRBJ2-7 | NA
CASSLSVHPKTQYF | TGTGCCAGCAGTTTATCTGTTCATCCAAAGACCCAGTACTTC | TRBV27 | NA | TRBJ2-5 | NA
CARRPRKLHF | TGTGCCAGGCGCCCTAGGAAACTCCACTTC | TRBV18 | NA | TRBJ2-7 | NA
CASSLDGTQYF | TGTGCCAGCAGCCTAGATGGGACCCAGTACTTC | TRBV11-2 | NA | TRBJ2-5 | NA
CASSQQGRGEKLFF | TGTGCCAGCAGTCAACAGGGTCGAGGTGAAAAACTGTTTTTT | TRBV2 | NA | TRBJ1-4 | NA
CASRQLAGGSYNEQFF | TGCGCCAGCAGACAACTAGCGGGAGGGTCCTACAATGAGCAGTTCTTC | TRBV4-1 | NA | TRBJ2-1 | TRBD2
CASSPGTPIEKLFF | TGTGCCAGCAGTCCGGGGACACCAATCGAAAAACTGTTTTTT | TRBV2 | NA | TRBJ1-4 | NA
CASSAQRRDTGELFF | TGTGCCAGCAGTGCCCAGCGGAGAGACACCGGGGAGCTGTTTTTT | TRBV2 | NA | TRBJ2-2 | NA
CATSRPRASDTQYF | TGTGCCACCAGCAGACCCCGGGCCTCAGATACGCAGTATTTT | TRBV15 | few | TRBJ2-3 | NA
CAWSRGSNQPQHF | TGTGCCTGGAGTAGAGGGAGCAATCAGCCCCAGCATTTT | TRBV30 | once | TRBJ1-5 | NA
CASSWGGSFDYEQYF | TGTGCCAGCAGCTGGGGTGGCTCCTTCGACTACGAGCAGTACTTC | TRBV7-9 | NA | TRBJ2-7 | NA
CASSLGGTGPNEQFF | TGTGCCAGCAGCTTAGGGGGGACAGGGCCAAATGAGCAGTTCTTC | TRBV7-3 | NA | TRBJ2-1 | TRBD1
CASRDSLTDTQYF | TGTGCCAGCCGGGACAGTCTCACAGATACGCAGTATTTT | TRBV6-4 | NA | TRBJ2-3 | TRBD1
CASSFETTGGELFF | TGTGCCAGCAGCTTTGAAACCACCGGCGGGGAGCTGTTTTTT | TRBV11-2 | NA | TRBJ2-2 | NA
CASSGGIGPYEQYF | TGTGCCAGCAGTGGGGGGATCGGTCCTTACGAGCAGTACTTC | TRBV6-1 | once | TRBJ2-7 | NA
CASSEQGVPYEQYF | TGTGCCAGCAGCGAACAGGGGGTTCCCTACGAGCAGTACTTC | TRBV9 | few | TRBJ2-7 | TRBD1
CASSHLGGGTEAFF | TGCGCCAGCAGCCACTTGGGGGGCGGCACTGAAGCTTTCTTT | TRBV4-3 | NA | TRBJ1-1 | NA
CASSLALGAKNIQYF | TGTGCCAGCAGTTTGGCCCTCGGGGCCAAAAACATTCAGTACTTC | TRBV28 | NA | TRBJ2-4 | NA
CASSPTLASGNTIYF | TGTGCCAGCAGCCCCACCCTAGCCTCTGGAAACACCATATATTTT | TRBV7-2 | few | TRBJ1-3 | NA
CASSMRRANKAFF | TGTGCCAGCAGTATGCGAAGGGCCAATAAAGCTTTCTTT | TRBV28 | NA | TRBJ1-1 | NA
CAWSVGVSTNEKLFF | TGTGCCTGGAGTGTAGGGGTCAGTACTAATGAAAAACTGTTTTTT | TRBV30 | NA | TRBJ1-4 | NA
CATSIGLNTEAFF | TGTGCCACCAGCATTGGATTGAACACTGAAGCTTTCTTT | TRBV15 | many | TRBJ1-1 | NA
CASSHRGLSNQPQHF | TGTGCCAGCTCACACAGGGGGCTAAGCAATCAGCCCCAGCATTTT | TRBV18 | few | TRBJ1-5 | TRBD1
CAIRRTGELFF | TGTGCCATCAGGAGGACCGGGGAGCTGTTTTTT | TRBV10-3 | NA | TRBJ2-2 | NA
CAWSVRATEAFF | TGTGCCTGGAGTGTTAGGGCCACTGAAGCTTTCTTT | TRBV30 | NA | TRBJ1-1 | NA
CASSGTGMIQPQHF | TGTGCCAGCAGTGGAACAGGTATGATCCAGCCCCAGCATTTT | TRBV6-1 | NA | TRBJ1-5 | NA
CASSRLGGPEAFF | TGTGCCAGCAGTCGTCTCGGGGGTCCTGAAGCTTTCTTT | TRBV25-1 | NA | TRBJ1-1 | NA
CASSIRGDREIDTEAFF | TGTGCCAGTAGTATAAGAGGAGACAGAGAAATTGACACTGAAGCTTTCTTT | TRBV19 | NA | TRBJ1-1 | NA
CAWSVLRTGGAYGANVLTF | TGTGCCTGGAGTGTACTGCGGACAGGGGGCGCTTATGGGGCCAACGTCCTGACTTTC | TRBV30 | NA | TRBJ2-6 | TRBD1
CASSQLNTEAFF | TGTGCCAGCTCCCAGTTGAACACTGAAGCTTTCTTT | TRBV18 | NA | TRBJ1-1 | NA
CAISEESMNTEAFF | TGTGCCATCAGTGAGGAAAGTATGAACACTGAAGCTTTCTTT | TRBV10-3 | once | TRBJ1-1 | NA